The T cell receptor beta chain described here comes from a study of Graves' ophthalmopathy and Graves' hyperthyroidism. TCR beta CDR3 regions were amplified from RNA transcripts. First-round RT-PCR employed HTBI primers, with a second-round multiplex PCR after it. TCRdb used MiXCR to reprocess the multiplex PCR reads, holding one entry per CDR3 protein. The sample shows hundreds of thousands of distinct CDR3 sequences, approximately 40% of them seen only once. Notes on the study in general: A majority of expanded thyroid clonotypes exceeding 0.001 frequency were likewise present in blood.

This CDR3 region has 12 residues. Germline V gene data show CDR1 as MGHDK and CDR2 as SYGVNS. The V gene lost 7 bases and the J gene lost 4 bases, with 7 bases spanning the gap. This clonotype was recorded only once. What it binds is not known. The TCR originated in an adult man with Graves' ophthalmopathy. The chain combines TRBV25-1 with TRBJ2-2; no clear D. Sample: peripheral blood. CDR3: CASILSTGELFF. CDR3 sequence (DNA): TGTGCCAGCATCCTGAGCACCGGGGAGCTGTTTTTT.